The 20 T cell receptor beta chains below all came from one sample that was sequenced in a study of T cells in Graves' hyperthyroidism and ophthalmopathy. There were TCR beta CDR3 regions amplified from RNA transcripts. The HTBI primer set served for first-round RT-PCR of the TCR CDR3. MiXCR, applied by TCRdb to the multiplex PCR reads, yields one record per CDR3 protein. The table has approximately 400,000 distinct CDR3 sequences, approximately 12% seen once; the top ten hold more than 20%. The source material was blood. The receptors were sampled from a man aged 25 to 40 with Graves' hyperthyroidism that later progressed to Graves' ophthalmopathy.

This clonotype has at least ten counts. The rearrangement joins TRBV10-3 to TRBJ1-4, with 12 bases aligning to TRBD1. Trimming took 2 bases from V and 5 from J; bases not matched to a gene: 6. The CDR3 totals 17 residues. Looked up from germline, CDR1 is ENHRY and CDR2 is SYGVKD. CDR3 sequence: CAISETGQGARNEKLFF. The CDR3 coding sequence is TGTGCCATCAGTGAGACGGGACAGGGGGCACGAAATGAAAAACTGTTTTTT.

This clonotype was seen repeatedly, ten times or more. The V gene is TRBV7-2, the J gene TRBJ1-2, with unresolved D. CDR1 is SGHTA, CDR2 FQGNSA, per germline. The V gene lost 1 base and the J gene lost 1 base, with 4 bases spanning the gap. The CDR3 totals 13 residues. The CDR3 bases are TGTGCCAGCAGCTTAGAATATAACTATGGCTACACCTTC. Its protein product is CASSLEYNYGYTF.

This clonotype was seen at least ten times. The chain is built from TRBV6-1 and TRBJ2-1, with 12 bases fitting TRBD1. J gave up 2 bases and V 11 bases, and 16 bases lay outside the gene matches. CDR1 and CDR2 (germline): MNHNS, SASEGT. The CDR3 consists of 18 residues. The CDR3 DNA is TGTGCCCCAATGGGTGGGGACAGGGGGCCAAAGGCCTACAATGAGCAGTTCTTC. Translated: CAPMGGDRGPKAYNEQFF.

This clonotype came up many times. The V and J genes are TRBV6-5 and TRBJ1-1; weak D call: TRBD1 (6 bases). CDR1 is MNHEY and CDR2 is SVGAGI in the germline V gene. The CDR3 has 14 residues. Between the trimmed V and J ends, which lost 2 bases and 1 base, there was a span of 8 bases. The CDR3 sequence: CASSYGGRNTEAFF. CDR3 coding DNA: TGTGCCAGCAGTTACGGGGGGCGGAACACTGAAGCTTTCTTT.

This clonotype occurred many times. The chain combines TRBV5-1 with TRBJ2-7; 7 nucleotides align to TRBD1. V shed 4 bases and J 3 bases; nucleotides not matched to a gene: 7. The V gene's germline CDR1 is SGHRS and CDR2 YFSETQ. The CDR3 contains 14 residues. CDR3 bases: TGCGCCAGCAGCCCTTGGACAGGAAGCTACGAGCAGTACTTC. It codes for CASSPWTGSYEQYF.

This clonotype appeared many times. The chain employs TRBV12-5 and TRBJ1-5; weak D call: TRBD1 (5 bases). This CDR3 is 15 amino acids long. V shed 4 bases and J shed 3 bases, with 13 bases lying between them. Looked up from germline, CDR1 is LGHNT and CDR2 is FRNRAP. CDR3 sequence reads: CASGSPGQLNQPQHF. The CDR3 bases are TGTGCTAGTGGTTCTCCGGGGCAGCTCAATCAGCCCCAGCATTTT.

This clonotype was counted many times. J is TRBJ1-2 and V is TRBV28; tentatively, D is TRBD1 (5 bases). Between the trimmed V and J ends, which lost 10 bases and 4 bases, there was a span of 28 bases. This CDR3 is built from 17 residues. In germline, CDR1 is MDHEN, CDR2 SYDVKM. As DNA, the CDR3 is TGTGCCACCCGAGACCAGGGACGGTTTTTAGGAGGCTATGGCTACACCTTC. It is translated as CATRDQGRFLGGYGYTF.

V and J are TRBV6-4 and TRBJ1-5; a weak D match, TRBD1 (6 bases). The CDR3 consists of 20 residues. CDR1 is MRHNA, CDR2 SNTAGT, per germline. Trimming took off 0 bases at V and 0 bases at J, with 21 bases between the two ends. The CDR3 loop is CASSDSTVLQGPCSNQPQHF. The CDR3 region has the DNA TGTGCCAGCAGTGACTCCACAGTGCTGCAGGGGCCTTGTAGCAATCAGCCCCAGCATTTT.

The V call is TRBV29-1, the J call TRBJ1-2; D not certain. Trimming cost V 4 bases and J 8 bases, with 11 bases left between them. Germline V gene lookup returns CDR1 SQVTM and CDR2 ANQGSEA. The CDR3 consists of 11 residues. As DNA, the CDR3 is TGCAGCGTTGGGATGGCCGGGGGCTACACCTTC. Protein: CSVGMAGGYTF.

This clonotype was observed at least ten times. The V gene is TRBV28, the J gene TRBJ2-7; a weak D match, TRBD2 (6 bases). Deletions cut 9 bases from V and 2 bases from J, with 17 bases between. The CDR3 has 14 amino acids. In germline, CDR1 is MDHEN, CDR2 SYDVKM. CDR3 DNA sequence: TGTGCCAGTAGTCTCGGGACTCCCCCCTACGAGCAGTACTTC. As protein: CASSLGTPPYEQYF.

Concerning this clonotype itself: A read error may account for a junction end that differs from germline. The chain uses TRBV13 and TRBJ1-6, with 8 bases matching TRBD1. The CDR3 contains 14 residues. CDR1 and CDR2 from the germline V gene are PRHDT and FYEKMQ (reference sequence). CDR3 nucleotides: TGTGCCAGCAGCCGGACAGGGTTTAATTCACCCCTCCTCTTT. It encodes CASSRTGFNSPLLF. Based on the CDR3 plus reference TRBV13 and TRBJ1-6, the full variable domain is AAGVIQSPRHLIKEKRETATLKCYPIPRHDTVYWYQQGPGQDPQFLISFYEKMQSDKGSIPDRFSAQQFSDYHSELNMSSLELGDSALYFCASSRTGFNSPLLFGNGTRLTVT.

This clonotype came up a few times. The chain is built from TRBV7-2 and TRBJ1-3; the D is unclear. Germline loops: CDR1 SGHTA, CDR2 FQGNSA. The V end lost 1 base, the J end lost 0 bases, and 7 bases lay between the germline ends. This CDR3 is built from 15 residues. The CDR3 region has the DNA TGTGCCAGCAGCTTAGACAAAAGCTCTGGAAACACCATATATTTT. This encodes CASSLDKSSGNTIYF. The variable domain in full, completed from reference TRBV7-2 and TRBJ1-3, reads GAGVSQSPSNKVTEKGKDVELRCDPISGHTALYWYRQSLGQGLEFLIYFQGNSAPDKSGLPSDRFSAERTGGSVSTLTIQRTQQEDSAVYLCASSLDKSSGNTIYFGEGSWLTVV.

In its sample, this clonotype was seen many times. The chain links TRBV20-1 to TRBJ1-1, with 10 bases lining up with TRBD1. Trimming took 3 bases from V and 5 from J; bases not matched to a gene: 3. Germline CDR1 reads DFQATT; CDR2 reads SNEGSKA (reference sequence). The CDR3 length is 13 residues. The CDR3 nucleotides read TGCAGTGCTAGGACAGGGGGCCAAACTGAAGCTTTCTTT. Translated: CSARTGGQTEAFF.

This clonotype was found many times. The chain employs TRBV13 and TRBJ2-7, with TRBD2 matching over 8 bases. The germline gives CDR1 PRHDT, CDR2 FYEKMQ (reference sequence). V was clipped by 5 bases and J by 1 base; unmatched bases: 4. This CDR3 comprises 14 residues. CDR3 in DNA: TGTGCCAGCAGCCGGACTAGCCATTCCTACGAGCAGTACTTC. This encodes CASSRTSHSYEQYF.

This clonotype was picked up many times. The genes are TRBV12-3 or TRBV12-4 and TRBJ1-6, with a tentative D call TRBD1 (5 bases). Trimming pared 5 bases from V and 13 bases from J, leaving 15 bases between. CDR3 length: 13 residues. The DNA of the CDR3 is TGTGCCAGCAGTGGATGGGGCTCTCCTCCCCTCCACTTT. It yields the protein CASSGWGSPPLHF.

About this clonotype itself: Germline is not matched at one junction end, which may reflect a read error. This sequence joins TRBV4-1 and TRBJ1-1; D is ambiguous. The CDR3 length is 13 residues. From germline, CDR1 is MGHRA and CDR2 YSYEKL. The CDR3 DNA sequence: TGTGCCAGCAGCCAAGGTTGGGGAGCTGAAGCTTTCTTT. It translates to CASSQGWGAEAFF.

The V gene is TRBV6-1, the J gene TRBJ2-7; TRBD1 might be the D (6 bases). The V gene's germline CDR1 is MNHNS and CDR2 SASEGT. The CDR3 spans 13 residues. V was cut by 5 bases and J by 3 bases, with 11 bases left in between. In DNA form, the CDR3 reads TGTGCCAGCAGTCAAAGGACAGTCTACGAGCAGTACTTC. Translated: CASSQRTVYEQYF.

The rearrangement joins TRBV3-1 to TRBJ1-3; 9 nucleotides align to TRBD1. Germline trimming cut 4 bases from V and 0 bases from J; bases unmatched to any gene: 4. The germline V gene encodes CDR1 LGHDT and CDR2 YNNKEL (reference sequence). This CDR3 is built from 16 residues. The DNA of the CDR3 is TGTGCCAGCAGCCGGGGACAGGGAGGCTCTGGAAACACCATATATTTT. It codes for CASSRGQGGSGNTIYF.

This clonotype was picked up a small number of times. The chain links TRBV14 to TRBJ2-5; no clear D gene. Germline V gives CDR1 SGHDN, CDR2 FVKESK. V lost 1 base, J lost 5 bases, and 11 bases lay in between. The CDR3 has 14 residues. The CDR3 is CASSQAAPSETQYF. CDR3 nucleotide sequence: TGTGCCAGCAGCCAAGCAGCCCCGTCCGAGACCCAGTACTTC.

This clonotype appeared many times. V is TRBV20-1 and J is TRBJ1-1; 9 bases are a match to TRBD1. Per the germline V gene, CDR1 is DFQATT and CDR2 is SNEGSKA (reference sequence). There are 13 residues in the CDR3. In nucleotides, the CDR3 is TGCACCGAACGGGACAGGGCGAACACTGAAGCTTTCTTT. This codes for CTERDRANTEAFF.